This TCR beta chain appears in the sequencing data of a study of vaccination and CD4 T cells after COVID-19. Across the whole study: A positive SARS-CoV-2 nasal swab PCR result was recorded for each convalescent patient; nine were mild and one severe.

Germline CDR1 is SEHNR and CDR2 is FQNEAQ (reference sequence). The CDR3 is 14 residues long. V dropped 5 bases and J dropped 8; count of bases not matched to a gene: 9. Treatment in this sample: 10-day PBMC culture with coronavirus spike peptide pools or control peptides (ViraFEST assay). The study, taken as a whole, reports: SARS-CoV-2-reactive clonotypes rose nonsignificantly, with the median going from roughly 19 to 38.

Of note for this clonotype: Its specificity is not known.

Sequencing of cultured CD4+ T cell DNA used the Oncomine TCR Beta short-read assay. TCRdb reprocessed the PCR reads via MiXCR and lists one record per CDR3 protein. This sample has about 14,000 distinct CDR3 sequences, with approximately 40% found just once. Sequencing used CD4+ T cells from blood, cultured in vitro. The chain carries TRBV7-9 and TRBJ1-2; 9 bases line up with TRBD1. This sequence originates from a human donor who had recovered from COVID-19. The CDR3 loop is CASSVAGTGQGYTF. The CDR3 DNA follows: TGTGCCAGCAGCGTGGCAGGGACAGGGCAGGGCTACACCTTC.